Following are 2 T cell receptor beta chains from one sample sequenced in a study of Ad26.COV2.S vaccination and SARS-CoV-2 variants. Described treatment: 19 received Ad26.COV2.S at low or high dose, single or two shots; 5 received placebo; per-sample allocation not given. Each sample was drawn 63 days after the first injection (of vaccine or placebo). Measured with immunoSEQ multiplex PCR; TCRdb has only the in-frame clones, and not every one. The sample records about 350,000 clones, approximately 85% being singletons. This specimen consisted of peripheral blood, obtained in a trial of Ad26.COV2.S vaccine versus placebo. These receptors were taken from a person between 18 and 65 years old who received the Ad26.COV2.S COVID-19 vaccine or a placebo.

This clone was recorded only once. The J gene is TRBJ2-4, the V gene TRBV7-2; 11 nucleotides align to TRBD2. The germline gives CDR1 SGHTA, CDR2 FQGNSA. The ends lost 5 bases at V and 4 bases at J; junction bases unmatched: 4. The CDR3 runs to 15 residues. The CDR3 sequence: CASSLWTSGKNIQYF. CDR3 in DNA: TGTGCCAGCAGCCTTTGGACTAGCGGGAAAAACATTCAGTACTTC.

The chain combines TRBV7-6 with TRBJ2-3, with D perhaps TRBD1 (5 bases). The CDR3 has 17 residues. The V end lost 1 base, the J end lost 1 base, and 15 bases lay between the germline ends. Germline V gene lookup returns CDR1 SGHVS and CDR2 FNYEAQ. The CDR3 reads CASSLGEAGPRTDTQYF. The CDR3 nucleotides read TGTGCCAGCAGCTTAGGAGAGGCAGGGCCCCGCACAGATACGCAGTATTTT. Full variable domain (remainder filled in from reference TRBV7-6 and TRBJ2-3): GAGVSQSPRYKVTKRGQDVALRCDPISGHVSLYWYRQALGQGPEFLTYFNYEAQQDKSGLPNDRFSAERPEGSISTLTIQRTEQRDSAMYRCASSLGEAGPRTDTQYFGPGTRLTVL.